The 16 T cell receptor beta chains given below trace back to one sample, sequenced in a study of a mutant IDH1 vaccine in newly diagnosed glioma. Which antigens these TCRs recognize remains unknown. Time point indicated: week 35, safety follow-up. A single vaccine dose contained 300 ug of mutant IDH1 20-mer peptide, and topical imiquimod was used with it. Repertoires were generated with immunoSEQ multiplex PCR, while TCRdb's copy carries only in-frame clones and drops some. The sample has over 40,000 clones; 80% to 85% are singletons. The specimen was PBMCs, collected from a glioma patient whose treatment included an IDH1 peptide vaccine. These receptors all stem from a middle-aged woman with glioma. Some clones in this sample may be carry-over from other donors' samples.

This rearrangement joins TRBV5-1 to TRBJ1-2; the D gene is possibly TRBD1 (5 bases). The CDR3 has 12 amino acids. Germline values: CDR1 SGHRS, CDR2 YFSETQ. V lost 6 bases and J 5 bases, leaving 11 bases between the germline ends. CDR3 protein: CASTGGTYGYTF. The CDR3, as DNA: TGCGCCAGCACCGGGGGGACGTATGGCTACACCTTC.

Of note for this clone: This sample also contains other DNA sequences that code for the same CDR3. This chain links TRBV10-3 with TRBJ1-1; D may be TRBD1 (6 bases). CDR1 and CDR2 from the germline V gene are ENHRY and SYGVKD. The germline V and J ends were trimmed by 1 base and 0 bases, with 9 bases remaining between them. The CDR3 runs 15 residues. In nucleotides, the CDR3 is TGTGCCATCAGTGAGTTCGGGGGCTTGAACACTGAAGCTTTCTTT. Translating gives CAISEFGGLNTEAFF.

The CDR3 protein is CSVDRGGTGGWGYEQYF. CDR3 DNA sequence: TGCAGCGTTGATCGGGGCGGGACAGGGGGATGGGGGTACGAGCAGTACTTC. The J gene is TRBJ2-7, the V gene TRBV29-1, with 11 bases identical to TRBD1. V lost 3 bases to trimming and J lost 4 bases; unmatched junction nucleotides: 14. Germline values: CDR1 SQVTM, CDR2 ANQGSEA. This CDR3 region has 17 residues.

J is TRBJ2-1 and V is TRBV7-6, with D perhaps matching TRBD2 (6 bases). The CDR3 has 14 residues. Looked up from germline, CDR1 is SGHVS and CDR2 is FNYEAQ. The V and J ends lost 1 base and 7 bases respectively, with 11 bases between them. Written as DNA, the CDR3 is TGTGCCAGCAGCTTAGAAGGACGGGGGAATGAGCAGTTCTTC. It encodes CASSLEGRGNEQFF.

The chain has TRBV7-9 and TRBJ2-5; D uncertain. V dropped 8 bases and J dropped 5 bases, with 6 bases sitting between them. CDR3 length: 10 amino acids. In germline, CDR1 is SEHNR, CDR2 FQNEAQ (reference sequence). DNA for the CDR3: TGTGCCAGCCAAGCGGAGACCCAGTACTTC. This sequence encodes CASQAETQYF.

The rearrangement joins TRBV7-2 to TRBJ1-2; D is possibly TRBD1 (6 bases). The CDR3 totals 15 residues. Deletions cut 2 bases from V and 7 bases from J, with 17 bases between. The germline gives CDR1 SGHTA, CDR2 FQGNSA. The CDR3: CASSLRSRGTIGYTF. DNA of the CDR3: TGTGCCAGCAGCTTAAGATCCAGGGGCACGATTGGCTACACCTTC.

This clone was found a few times. The V and J genes are TRBV7-9 and TRBJ2-7; D is undetermined. The CDR3 runs to 12 residues. The germline V gene encodes CDR1 SEHNR and CDR2 FQNEAQ (reference sequence). V was cut by 1 base and J by 3 bases, with 4 bases left in between. CDR3: CASSLEYYEQYF. CDR3 DNA sequence: TGTGCCAGCAGCTTAGAGTACTACGAGCAGTACTTC.

Within the sample, this clone is medium-sized. The chain joins TRBV7-8 to TRBJ2-5, with TRBD2 as a possible D gene (6 bases). CDR3 length: 15 amino acids. The V gene lost 5 bases and the J gene lost 1 base, with 14 bases spanning the gap. Germline values: CDR1 SGHVS, CDR2 FQNEAQ. This CDR3 is CASSPRRAAQETQYF. Written as DNA, the CDR3 is TGTGCCAGCAGCCCAAGGAGGGCAGCCCAAGAGACCCAGTACTTC.

The chain joins TRBV5-4 to TRBJ2-2, with 7 bases that match TRBD2. Trimming removed 0 bases from V and 5 bases from J; junction bases left unmatched: 1. The CDR3 runs 14 residues. Germline V gene sequence: CDR1 SGHNT, CDR2 YYREEE (reference sequence). The CDR3 loop reads CASSLVGGTGELFF. The DNA for the CDR3 is TGTGCCAGCAGCTTGGTGGGGGGGACCGGGGAGCTGTTTTTT.

In this sample, this clone turned up a few times. V and J are TRBV4-2 and TRBJ2-2, with 10 positions matching TRBD2. The ends lost 2 bases at V and 5 bases at J; junction bases unmatched: 5. Germline assignment: CDR1 LGHNA and CDR2 YNFKEQ. This CDR3 has 16 amino acids. The CDR3 DNA reads TGTGCCAGCAGCCAACGGAGCGGGGGGGAGACCGGGGAGCTGTTTTTT. Amino acid sequence: CASSQRSGGETGELFF.

This chain joins TRBV2 and TRBJ1-6; 7 bases map to TRBD1. This CDR3 spans 14 amino acids. The trim removed 3 bases at V and 14 bases at J, leaving 10 bases unmatched. The germline V gene has CDR1 SNHLY and CDR2 FYNNEI. CDR3 DNA sequence: TGTGCCAGCAGTGACAGGGGGGCCCGGTTGGCCCTCCACTTT. Translating it yields CASSDRGARLALHF.

The chain employs TRBV7-2 and TRBJ2-2; TRBD2 matches 9 bases. Per the germline V gene, CDR1 is SGHTA and CDR2 is FQGNSA. The CDR3 is made up of 14 amino acids. The trim removed 8 bases at V and 3 bases at J, leaving 4 bases unmatched. CDR3 loop: CASVVAGDTGELFF. The CDR3 DNA is TGTGCCAGCGTGGTAGCGGGGGACACCGGGGAGCTGTTTTTT.

The DNA for the CDR3 is TGTGCCAGCAGCTTGGCAGGCAATCAGCCCCAGCATTTT. It translates to CASSLAGNQPQHF. The J gene is TRBJ1-5, the V gene TRBV5-6, with no clear D. CDR1 is SGHDT, CDR2 YYEEEE, per germline. The V and J ends lost 0 bases and 2 bases respectively, with 3 bases between them. The CDR3 extends over 13 amino acids.

The chain employs TRBV9 and TRBJ2-7; 9 bases agree with TRBD2. V lost 2 bases, J lost 2 bases, and 5 bases stayed unmatched. Germline V gene data show CDR1 as SGDLS and CDR2 as YYNGEE. This CDR3 is built from 15 residues. The CDR3: CASSVSSGGPYEQYF. CDR3 nucleotide sequence: TGTGCCAGCAGCGTGAGTAGCGGGGGCCCCTACGAGCAGTACTTC.

The chain employs TRBV5-1 and TRBJ2-7; no clear D gene. CDR3 length: 13 residues. The ends were cut back, 3 bases at V and 3 bases at J, with 10 bases in the middle. Per germline, CDR1 SGHRS and CDR2 YFSETQ. CDR3 sequence: CASSSSVLYEQYF. DNA of the CDR3: TGCGCCAGCAGCTCCTCGGTTCTCTACGAGCAGTACTTC. Full variable domain (remainder filled in from reference TRBV5-1 and TRBJ2-7): KAGVTQTPRYLIKTRGQQVTLSCSPISGHRSVSWYQQTPGQGLQFLFEYFSETQRNKGNFPGRFSGRQFSNSRSEMNVSTLELGDSALYLCASSSSVLYEQYFGPGTRLTVT.

The chain couples TRBV2 to TRBJ1-2; D unresolved. CDR1 is SNHLY, CDR2 FYNNEI, per germline. The CDR3 extends over 12 amino acids. V was pared by 3 bases and J by 4 bases, with 6 bases between. CDR3: CASSDEGYGYTF. CDR3 DNA: TGTGCCAGCAGTGACGAGGGCTATGGCTACACCTTC.